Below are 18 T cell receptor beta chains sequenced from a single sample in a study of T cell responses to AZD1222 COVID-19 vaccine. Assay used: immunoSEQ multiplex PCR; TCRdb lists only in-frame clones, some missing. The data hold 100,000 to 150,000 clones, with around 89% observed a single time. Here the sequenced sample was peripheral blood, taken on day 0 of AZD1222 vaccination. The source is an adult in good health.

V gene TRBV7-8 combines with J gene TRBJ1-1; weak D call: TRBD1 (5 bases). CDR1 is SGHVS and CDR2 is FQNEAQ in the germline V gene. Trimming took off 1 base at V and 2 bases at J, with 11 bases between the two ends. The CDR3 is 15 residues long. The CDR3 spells CASSLGQTANTEAFF. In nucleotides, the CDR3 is TGTGCCAGCAGCTTAGGGCAGACAGCAAACACTGAAGCTTTCTTT.

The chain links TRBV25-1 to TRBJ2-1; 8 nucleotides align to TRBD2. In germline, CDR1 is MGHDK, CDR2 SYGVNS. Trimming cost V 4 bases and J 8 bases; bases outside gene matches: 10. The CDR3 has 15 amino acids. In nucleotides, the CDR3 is TGTGCCAGCAGTGGATACGGGAGGGTTAGGGATGAGCAGTTCTTC. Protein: CASSGYGRVRDEQFF.

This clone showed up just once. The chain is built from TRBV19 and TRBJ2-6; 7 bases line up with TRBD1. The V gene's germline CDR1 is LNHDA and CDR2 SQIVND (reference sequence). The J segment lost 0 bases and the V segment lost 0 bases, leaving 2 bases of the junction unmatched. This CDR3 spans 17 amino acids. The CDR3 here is CASSIDAGGSGANVLTF. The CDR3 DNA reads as TGTGCCAGTAGTATAGATGCAGGGGGCTCTGGGGCCAACGTCCTGACTTTC.

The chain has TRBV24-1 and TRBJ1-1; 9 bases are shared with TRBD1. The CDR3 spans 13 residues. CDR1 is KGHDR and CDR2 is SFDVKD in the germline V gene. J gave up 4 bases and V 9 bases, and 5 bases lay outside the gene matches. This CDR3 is CATEKTGGTEAFF. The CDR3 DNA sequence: TGTGCCACCGAAAAGACAGGGGGCACTGAAGCTTTCTTT.

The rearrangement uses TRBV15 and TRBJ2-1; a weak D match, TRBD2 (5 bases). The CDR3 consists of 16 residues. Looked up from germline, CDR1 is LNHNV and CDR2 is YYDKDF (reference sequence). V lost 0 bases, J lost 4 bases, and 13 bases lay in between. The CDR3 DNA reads TGTGCCACCAGCAGAGATCGGGCTAGCAGGTACAATGAGCAGTTCTTC. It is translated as CATSRDRASRYNEQFF.

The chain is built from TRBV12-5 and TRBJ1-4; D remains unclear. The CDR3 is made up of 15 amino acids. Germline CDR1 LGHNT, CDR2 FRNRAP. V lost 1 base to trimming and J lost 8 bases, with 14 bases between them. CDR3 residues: CASGLEGPRGEKLFF. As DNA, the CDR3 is TGTGCTAGTGGTTTGGAAGGCCCCCGAGGGGAAAAACTGTTTTTT.

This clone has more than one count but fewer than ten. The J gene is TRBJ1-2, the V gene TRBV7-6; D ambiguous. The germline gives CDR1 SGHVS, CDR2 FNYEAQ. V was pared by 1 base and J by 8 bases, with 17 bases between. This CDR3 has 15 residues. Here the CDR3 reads CASSLDEGFSMGYTF. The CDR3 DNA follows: TGTGCCAGCAGCTTAGATGAGGGATTCTCAATGGGCTACACCTTC. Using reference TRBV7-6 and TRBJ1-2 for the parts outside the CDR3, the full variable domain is GAGVSQSPRYKVTKRGQDVALRCDPISGHVSLYWYRQALGQGPEFLTYFNYEAQQDKSGLPNDRFSAERPEGSISTLTIQRTEQRDSAMYRCASSLDEGFSMGYTFGSGTRLTVV.

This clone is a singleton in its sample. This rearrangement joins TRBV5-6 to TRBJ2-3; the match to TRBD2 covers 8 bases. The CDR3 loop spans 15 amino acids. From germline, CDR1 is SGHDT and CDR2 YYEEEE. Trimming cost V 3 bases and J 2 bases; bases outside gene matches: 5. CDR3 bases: TGTGCCAGCAGCTATACTAGCGGAGCCACAGATACGCAGTATTTT. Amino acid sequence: CASSYTSGATDTQYF.

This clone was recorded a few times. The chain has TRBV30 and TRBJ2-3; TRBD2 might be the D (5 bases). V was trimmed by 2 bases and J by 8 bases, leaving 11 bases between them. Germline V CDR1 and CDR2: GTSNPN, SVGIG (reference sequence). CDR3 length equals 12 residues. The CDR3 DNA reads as TGTGCCTGGAGTAGAGGGCCGGGTACGCAGTATTTT. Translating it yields CAWSRGPGTQYF. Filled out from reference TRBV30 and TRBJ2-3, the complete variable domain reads SQTIHQWPATLVQPVGSPLSLECTVEGTSNPNLYWYRQAAGRGLQLLFYSVGIGQISSEVPQNLSASRPQDRQFILSSKKLLLSDSGFYLCAWSRGPGTQYFGPGTRLTVL.

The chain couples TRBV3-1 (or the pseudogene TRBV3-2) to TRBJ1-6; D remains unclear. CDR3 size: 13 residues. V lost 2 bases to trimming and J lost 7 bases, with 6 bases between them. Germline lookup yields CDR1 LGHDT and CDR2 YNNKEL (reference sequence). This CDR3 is CASSQSKNSPLHF. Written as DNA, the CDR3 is TGTGCCAGCAGCCAAAGTAAGAATTCACCCCTCCACTTT.

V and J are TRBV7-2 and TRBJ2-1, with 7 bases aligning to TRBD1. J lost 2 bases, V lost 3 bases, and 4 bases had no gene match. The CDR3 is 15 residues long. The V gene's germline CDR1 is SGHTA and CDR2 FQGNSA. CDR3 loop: CASSFDRVTYNEQFF. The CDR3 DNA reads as TGTGCCAGCAGCTTCGACAGGGTCACCTACAATGAGCAGTTCTTC.

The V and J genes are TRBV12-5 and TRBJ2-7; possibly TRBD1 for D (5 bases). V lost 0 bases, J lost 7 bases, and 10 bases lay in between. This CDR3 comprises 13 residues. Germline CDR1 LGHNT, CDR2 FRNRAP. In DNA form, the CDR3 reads TGTGCTAGTGGTTTGGTTGGGGCTAAAGAGCAGTACTTC. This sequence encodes CASGLVGAKEQYF.

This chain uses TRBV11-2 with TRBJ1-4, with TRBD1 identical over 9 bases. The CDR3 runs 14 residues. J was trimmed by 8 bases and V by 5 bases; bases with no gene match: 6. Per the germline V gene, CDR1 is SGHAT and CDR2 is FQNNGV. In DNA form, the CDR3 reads TGTGCCAGCAGCCGGGACAGGGTAGGAGAAAAACTGTTTTTT. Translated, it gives CASSRDRVGEKLFF.

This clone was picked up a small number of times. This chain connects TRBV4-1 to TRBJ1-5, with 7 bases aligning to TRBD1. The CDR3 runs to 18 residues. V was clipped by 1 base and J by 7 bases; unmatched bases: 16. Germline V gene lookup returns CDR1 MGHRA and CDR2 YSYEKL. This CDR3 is CASSQAIKWEGAGQPQHF. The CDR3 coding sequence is TGCGCCAGCAGCCAAGCGATAAAGTGGGAGGGGGCGGGACAGCCCCAGCATTTT.

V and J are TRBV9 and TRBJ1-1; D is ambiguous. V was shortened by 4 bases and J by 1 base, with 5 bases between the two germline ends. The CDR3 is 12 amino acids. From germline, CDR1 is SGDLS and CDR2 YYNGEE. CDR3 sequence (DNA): TGTGCCAGCAGCCCCTGGAACACTGAAGCTTTCTTT. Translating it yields CASSPWNTEAFF.

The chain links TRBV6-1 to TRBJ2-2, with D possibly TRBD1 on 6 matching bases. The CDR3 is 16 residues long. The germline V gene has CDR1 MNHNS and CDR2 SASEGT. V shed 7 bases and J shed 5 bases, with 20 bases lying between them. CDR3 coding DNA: TGTGCCAGCATTGAGTGGCAGGCCCAGGGGACCGGGGAGCTGTTTTTT. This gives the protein CASIEWQAQGTGELFF.

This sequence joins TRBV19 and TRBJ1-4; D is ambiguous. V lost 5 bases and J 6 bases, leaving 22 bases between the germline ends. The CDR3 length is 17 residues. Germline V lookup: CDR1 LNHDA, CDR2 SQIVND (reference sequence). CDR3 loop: CASSGRLVSSLHEKLFF. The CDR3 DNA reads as TGTGCCAGTAGTGGGAGGCTAGTAAGCAGTTTACATGAAAAACTGTTTTTT.

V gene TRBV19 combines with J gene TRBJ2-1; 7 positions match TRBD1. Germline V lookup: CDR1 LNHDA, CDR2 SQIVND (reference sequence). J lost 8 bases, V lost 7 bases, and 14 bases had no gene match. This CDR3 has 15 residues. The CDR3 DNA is TGTGCCAGTACCCCCCCCTGGACAGGCGTGGATGAGCAGTTCTTC. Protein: CASTPPWTGVDEQFF.